Here is one T cell receptor (beta chain) with its context. Its antigen remains unidentified. Germline CDR1 is SNHLY and CDR2 is FYNNEI. J was trimmed by 2 bases and V by 7 bases; bases with no gene match: 5. The CDR3 consists of 14 residues. This sample was included in a study of T cells in Graves' hyperthyroidism and ophthalmopathy. Findings and limits, study-wide: Ophthalmopathy and stable hyperthyroidism were told apart by a 13 V-J model.

Amplification targeted TCR beta CDR3 regions from RNA transcripts. HTBI primers drove first-round RT-PCR of the TCR CDR3. A single record per CDR3 protein comes from TCRdb applying MiXCR to the multiplex PCR reads. The data hold 400,000 or so distinct CDR3 sequences, with 15% observed a single time. The rearrangement uses TRBV2 and TRBJ2-1, with 7 nucleotides matching TRBD1. The receptor's source is a woman aged 55-69 years with Graves' ophthalmopathy. Source material: blood. CDR3 bases: TGTGCCAGCAAGCCCGGGACAGCCTACAATGAGCAGTTCTTC. Residues: CASKPGTAYNEQFF.